This entry concerns a single T cell receptor beta chain. This CDR3 spans 14 amino acids. From germline, CDR1 is MGHRA and CDR2 YSYEKL. Between the trimmed V and J ends, which lost 0 bases and 5 bases, there was a span of 9 bases. The entry originates in a study of blood T cell repertoires in COVID-19. Whole-study context: Nucleic acid was either cDNA or gDNA, and it came from T cells, B-cell-depleted T cells, or PBMCs.

Participants, 18 to 89 years old, spanned about two dozen US areas. Donors were grouped by their self-reported clinical history. Methods used by the authors: Reference gene primer amplification gave estimated nucleated cell counts. Generated by immunoSEQ multiplex PCR, the TCRdb table keeps only in-frame clones and is missing some. The V and J calls and the clone size are those of that table, but D and trimming were determined from the DNA. This sample has 150,000 to 190,000 clones, with about 81% found just once. Sequencing was done on a sample of PBMCs or T cells enriched from blood (not recorded which). This chain uses TRBV4-1 with TRBJ2-3; D gene uncertain. The TCR was taken from a man aged 50 to 60 who had recovered from COVID-19. CDR3 protein: CASSQDPGKDTQYF. For the CDR3, the DNA is TGCGCCAGCAGCCAAGATCCAGGAAAAGATACGCAGTATTTT.